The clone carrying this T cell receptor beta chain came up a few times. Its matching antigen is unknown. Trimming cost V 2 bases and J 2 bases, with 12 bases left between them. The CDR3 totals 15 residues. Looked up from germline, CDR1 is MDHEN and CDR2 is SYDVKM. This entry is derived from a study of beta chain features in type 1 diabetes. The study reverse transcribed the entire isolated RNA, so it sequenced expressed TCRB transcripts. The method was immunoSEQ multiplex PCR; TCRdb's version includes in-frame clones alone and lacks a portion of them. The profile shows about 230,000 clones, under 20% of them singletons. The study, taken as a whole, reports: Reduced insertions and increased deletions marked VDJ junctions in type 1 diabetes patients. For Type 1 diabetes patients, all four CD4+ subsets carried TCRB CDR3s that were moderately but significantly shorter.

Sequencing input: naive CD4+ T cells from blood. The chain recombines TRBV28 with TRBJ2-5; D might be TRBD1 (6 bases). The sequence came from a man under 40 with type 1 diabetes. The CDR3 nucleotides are TGTGCCAGCAGTTTACCCACGCAGGGGCAAGAGACCCAGTACTTC. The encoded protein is CASSLPTQGQETQYF.